This TCR beta chain was captured by sequencing in a study of blood T cell repertoires in COVID-19. Looking at the study overall: From the United States, Italy and Spain came samples of acute and convalescent COVID-19.

Profiled with immunoSEQ multiplex PCR; TCRdb holds only in-frame clones, not every one. The sample records some 330,000 clones, roughly 80% being singletons. The CDR3 covers 16 residues. CDR1 and CDR2 from the germline V gene are KGHSH and LQKENI. Deletions cut 2 bases from V and 5 bases from J, with 18 bases between. The sample consisted of PBMCs or T cells enriched from blood (not recorded which). The chain links TRBV18 to TRBJ1-1; D possibly corresponds to TRBD1 (5 bases). This receptor was identified in a woman in her 50s who had recovered from COVID-19. The CDR3 reads CASSPNLDPGLTEAFF. CDR3 DNA sequence: TGTGCCAGCTCACCAAACCTGGACCCGGGACTGACTGAAGCTTTCTTT.